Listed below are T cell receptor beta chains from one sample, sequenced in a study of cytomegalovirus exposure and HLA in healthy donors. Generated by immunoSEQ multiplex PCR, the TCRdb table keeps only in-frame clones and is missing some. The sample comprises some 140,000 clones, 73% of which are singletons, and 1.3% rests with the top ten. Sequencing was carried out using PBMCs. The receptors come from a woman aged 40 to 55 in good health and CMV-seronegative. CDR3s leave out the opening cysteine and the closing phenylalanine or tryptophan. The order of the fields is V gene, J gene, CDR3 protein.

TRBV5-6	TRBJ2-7	ASSPGQGASYEQY
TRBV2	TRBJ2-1	ASREGLVGDEQF
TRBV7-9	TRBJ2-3	ASSAGLGLAGDTQY
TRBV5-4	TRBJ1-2	ASSFGQGGGYT
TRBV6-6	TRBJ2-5	ASSWGGSQETQY
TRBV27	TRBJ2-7	ASSSQRGGITPYEQY
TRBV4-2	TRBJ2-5	ASSQEQGPPGETQY
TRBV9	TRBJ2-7	ASSVSGGITYEQY
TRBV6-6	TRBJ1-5	ASSFPLGDQPQH
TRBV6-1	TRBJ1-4	ASTMGGTNEKLF
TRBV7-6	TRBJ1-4	ASSLTGEGEKLF
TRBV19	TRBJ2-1	ASSIDPGTGVGSEQF
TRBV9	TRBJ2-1	ASSPGQGYNEQF
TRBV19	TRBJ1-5	ASRFTGPGQPQH
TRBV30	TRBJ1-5	AWRATGVRQPQH
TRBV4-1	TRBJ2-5	ASSQAPGEETQY
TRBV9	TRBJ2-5	ASSVDGTSEETQY
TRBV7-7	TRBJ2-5	ASSPLGTGGQETQY
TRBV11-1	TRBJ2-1	ASSPSLEQF
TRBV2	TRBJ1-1	ASTEVWNTEAF
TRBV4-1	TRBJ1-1	ASSPPTSNTEAF
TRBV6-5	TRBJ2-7	ASSESAMGQY
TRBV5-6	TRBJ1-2	ASSLRTDGYT
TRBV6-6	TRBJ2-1	ASSGQGNEQF
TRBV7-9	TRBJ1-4	ASSQPGSGEKLF
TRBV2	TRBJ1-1	ASREGHPEAF
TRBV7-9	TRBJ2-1	ASSSGTGTTYNEQF
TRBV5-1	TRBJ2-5	ASSPGQAPQETQY
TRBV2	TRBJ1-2	ASSTDTDYGYT
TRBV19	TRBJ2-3	ASSTTDFQTQY
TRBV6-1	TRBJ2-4	ASSGWTSGTQLAKNIQY
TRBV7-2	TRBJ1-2	ASSFNSGTANYGYT
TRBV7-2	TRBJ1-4	ASSSTGLNEKLF
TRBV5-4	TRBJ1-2	ASSFADRGYGYT
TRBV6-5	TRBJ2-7	ASSYFVASGGVEQY
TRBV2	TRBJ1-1	ASSDLQAMNTEAF
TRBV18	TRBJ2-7	ASSPNPTGGEPSYEQY
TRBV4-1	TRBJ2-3	ASSRSPGLEGADTQY
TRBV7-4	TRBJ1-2	ASSLWHRPCYGYT
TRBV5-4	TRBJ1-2	ASSLGAGLESGGYT
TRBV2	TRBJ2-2	ASSELQTGELF
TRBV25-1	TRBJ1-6	ASSDGTAQNSPLH
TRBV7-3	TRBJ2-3	ASSLGPDTQY